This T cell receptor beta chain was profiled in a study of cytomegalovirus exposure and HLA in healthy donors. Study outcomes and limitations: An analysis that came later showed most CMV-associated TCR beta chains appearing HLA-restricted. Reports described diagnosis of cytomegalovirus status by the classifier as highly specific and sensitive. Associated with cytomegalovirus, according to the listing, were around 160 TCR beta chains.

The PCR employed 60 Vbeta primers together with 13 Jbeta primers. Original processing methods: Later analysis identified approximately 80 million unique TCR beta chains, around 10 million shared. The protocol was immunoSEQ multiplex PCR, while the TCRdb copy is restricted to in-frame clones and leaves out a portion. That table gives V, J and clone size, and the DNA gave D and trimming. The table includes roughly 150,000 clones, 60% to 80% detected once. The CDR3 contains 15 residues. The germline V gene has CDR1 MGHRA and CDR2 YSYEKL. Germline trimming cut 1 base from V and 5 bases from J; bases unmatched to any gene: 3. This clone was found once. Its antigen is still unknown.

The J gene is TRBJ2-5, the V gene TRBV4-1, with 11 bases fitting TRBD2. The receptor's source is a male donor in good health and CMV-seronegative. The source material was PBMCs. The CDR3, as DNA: TGCGCCAGCAGCCAAGGACTAGCGGGACGGGAGACCCAGTACTTC. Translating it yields CASSQGLAGRETQYF.